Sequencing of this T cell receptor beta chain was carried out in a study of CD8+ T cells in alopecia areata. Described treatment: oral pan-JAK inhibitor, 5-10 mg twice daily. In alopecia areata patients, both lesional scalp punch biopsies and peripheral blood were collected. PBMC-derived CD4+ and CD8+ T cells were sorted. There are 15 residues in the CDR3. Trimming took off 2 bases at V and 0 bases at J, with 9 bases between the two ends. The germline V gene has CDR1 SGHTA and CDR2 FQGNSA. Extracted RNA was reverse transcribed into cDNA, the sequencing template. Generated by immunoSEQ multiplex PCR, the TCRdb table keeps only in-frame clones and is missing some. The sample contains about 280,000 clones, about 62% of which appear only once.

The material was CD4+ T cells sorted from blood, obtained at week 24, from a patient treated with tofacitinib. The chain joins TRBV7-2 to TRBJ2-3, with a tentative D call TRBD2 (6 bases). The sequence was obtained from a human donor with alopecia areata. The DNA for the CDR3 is TGTGCCAGCAGCTTACGGGCGGGGAGCACAGATACGCAGTATTTT. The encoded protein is CASSLRAGSTDTQYF.